One sample yielded the 30 T cell receptor beta chains listed below, sequenced in a study of CD8+CD57+ T cells in acquired aplastic anemia. Sequencing was done on patients that had shown CD8+CD57+ cell expansion by flow cytometry. Genomic DNA, the template, was used for profiling of the TCR beta VDJ and CDR3. Each CDR3 protein is one row after TCRdb ran MiXCR on the reads. The table includes approximately 190,000 distinct CDR3 sequences, roughly half detected once. Sequencing was performed on sorted CD4+, CD8+, or CD8+CD57+ T cells (not recorded which) from PBMCs. These receptors came from a human donor with aplastic anemia.

The chain joins TRBV29-1 to TRBJ2-7; perhaps TRBD1 as D (5 bases). The CDR3 extends over 11 amino acids. V lost 4 bases and J 5 bases, leaving 9 bases between the germline ends. CDR1 and CDR2 from the germline V gene are SQVTM and ANQGSEA. CDR3 sequence (DNA): TGCAGCGTTGGCAGGGATAACGAGCAGTACTTC. Residues: CSVGRDNEQYF.

This clonotype came up many times. This chain links TRBV12-3 or TRBV12-4 with TRBJ2-3; the match to TRBD2 covers 10 bases. The length of the CDR3 is 15 residues. V lost 6 bases and J lost 2; bases outside the gene matches: 5. The DNA of the CDR3 is TGTGCCAGCAGGACTAGCGGGCCTACCACAGATACGCAGTATTTT. Translation: CASRTSGPTTDTQYF.

Regarding this clonotype: An end of the junction does not agree with germline; a read error may underlie this. The V gene is TRBV6-1, the J gene TRBJ2-2; perhaps TRBD2 as D (5 bases). CDR1 MNHNS and CDR2 SASEGT come from the germline V gene. The CDR3 is 16 amino acids. In DNA form, the CDR3 reads TGTGCCAGCAGGCCCCCGCTACGGTCTATCACCGGGAAGCTGTTTTTT. Protein product: CASRPPLRSITGKLFF.

This rearrangement joins TRBV5-4 to TRBJ1-1; D remains unclear. The CDR3 contains 15 residues. Germline V gene data show CDR1 as SGHNT and CDR2 as YYREEE (reference sequence). V was shortened by 2 bases and J by 1 base, with 12 bases between the two germline ends. The CDR3 protein is CASSLGAQQNTEAFF. The CDR3 nucleotides read TGTGCCAGCAGCTTAGGTGCACAACAGAACACTGAAGCTTTCTTT.

Only a few counts were recorded for this clonotype. This chain joins TRBV6-2 or TRBV6-3 and TRBJ1-3, with 8 bases that match TRBD1. Germline lookup yields CDR1 MNHEY and CDR2 SVGEGT. This CDR3 contains 18 residues. With V trimmed by 2 bases and J by 0 bases, 9 bases remained unmatched. CDR3 DNA sequence: TGTGCCAGCAGTTACCGGTCGACAGGGGTGCGCTCTGGAAACACCATATATTTT. Translating gives CASSYRSTGVRSGNTIYF.

This clonotype occurred many times. The J gene is TRBJ2-7, the V gene TRBV5-6; D is unclear. Germline V gene sequence: CDR1 SGHDT, CDR2 YYEEEE. The length of the CDR3 is 11 residues. The V end was cut by 3 bases, the J end by 5 bases, with 6 bases between. The CDR3 nucleotides are TGTGCCAGCAGCTCCAACCACGAGCAGTACTTC. Protein: CASSSNHEQYF.

This clonotype was seen more than once but under ten times. V usage is TRBV7-9 and J usage is TRBJ1-6; unclear D gene. The germline V gene encodes CDR1 SEHNR and CDR2 FQNEAQ (reference sequence). Trimming pared 0 bases from V and 5 bases from J, leaving 8 bases between. The CDR3 consists of 15 residues. The CDR3 is CASSLAQTNNSPLHF. Here the CDR3 DNA reads TGTGCCAGCAGCTTAGCACAGACAAATAATTCACCCCTCCACTTT.

This clonotype has just a few counts. Here the CDR3 reads CSVVSGGGARQETQYF. For the CDR3, the DNA is TGCAGCGTTGTGAGTGGCGGGGGGGCACGTCAAGAGACCCAGTACTTC. The rearrangement links TRBV29-1 to TRBJ2-5; 9 bases agree with TRBD2. In germline, CDR1 is SQVTM, CDR2 ANQGSEA. The CDR3 spans 16 residues. Losses at the gene ends were 4 bases for V and 2 bases for J; bases not matched to a gene: 11.

V is TRBV7-6 and J is TRBJ1-6, with D perhaps matching TRBD1 (5 bases). Per germline, CDR1 SGHVS and CDR2 FNYEAQ. The CDR3 loop spans 13 amino acids. Deletions cut 5 bases from V and 6 bases from J, with 8 bases between. CDR3 region: CASSRGLNSPLHF. Written as DNA, the CDR3 is TGTGCCAGCAGCCGGGGACTTAATTCACCCCTCCACTTT. Together with reference TRBV7-6 and TRBJ1-6, the CDR3 gives the full variable domain: GAGVSQSPRYKVTKRGQDVALRCDPISGHVSLYWYRQALGQGPEFLTYFNYEAQQDKSGLPNDRFSAERPEGSISTLTIQRTEQRDSAMYRCASSRGLNSPLHFGNGTRLTVT.

This clonotype was seen at least ten times. The genes are TRBV5-1 and TRBJ2-1; 11 nucleotides align to TRBD1. The CDR3 is 16 amino acids. V shed 7 bases and J 5 bases; nucleotides not matched to a gene: 11. CDR1 and CDR2 (germline): SGHRS, YFSETQ. CDR3 in amino acids: CASGQGARRLDNEQFF. CDR3 sequence (DNA): TGCGCCAGCGGACAGGGGGCGCGGCGTCTGGACAATGAGCAGTTCTTC.

This chain links TRBV25-1 with TRBJ2-3; TRBD2 aligns across 8 bases. Near its end, the DNA agrees better with TRBJ2-1, so the J call may be wrong. Germline V gene data show CDR1 as MGHDK and CDR2 as SYGVNS. There are 14 residues in the CDR3. The DNA of the CDR3 is TGTGCCAGCAGTGACGGACTAGCCTTATCTGAGCAGTTCTTC. As protein: CASSDGLALSEQFF.

The rearrangement links TRBV25-1 to TRBJ1-2; 11 bases fit TRBD1. This CDR3 is built from 14 residues. CDR1 and CDR2 from the germline V gene are MGHDK and SYGVNS. V shed 2 bases and J 6 bases; nucleotides not matched to a gene: 2. The CDR3 DNA sequence: TGTGCCAGCAGTGAACGGGGACAGGGGGATGGCTACACCTTC. It is translated as CASSERGQGDGYTF.

This clonotype was seen only a few times. The chain recombines TRBV27 with TRBJ1-5; D unclear. The CDR3 length is 13 residues. Trimming took 5 bases from V and 6 from J, leaving 11 bases between them. CDR1 and CDR2 from the germline V gene are MNHEY and SMNVEV (reference sequence). For the CDR3, the DNA is TGTGCCAGCAGTCCCCTCGTAGGTCAGCCCCAGCATTTT. This translates into CASSPLVGQPQHF.

The gene calls are TRBV29-1 and TRBJ1-1; tentative D call: TRBD1 (5 bases). CDR3 length: 12 residues. CDR1 and CDR2 from the germline V gene are SQVTM and ANQGSEA. Trimming cost V 4 bases and J 5 bases, with 11 bases left between them. The CDR3 sequence is CSVGAGQTEAFF. The CDR3 DNA is TGCAGCGTTGGAGCAGGGCAAACTGAAGCTTTCTTT.

The CDR3 DNA is TGTGCCAGCAGCTTAGCCTCGGGCGGGAGGGAACCCTACGAGCAGTACTTC. Translation: CASSLASGGREPYEQYF. The rearrangement links TRBV11-1 to TRBJ2-7, with 9 bases identical to TRBD2. V shed 0 bases, J shed 2 bases, and the junction held 8 bases outside the gene matches. The germline CDR1 and CDR2 sequences are SGHAT and FQDESV (reference sequence). CDR3 length equals 17 residues. The variable domain in full, with the rest retrieved from reference TRBV11-1 and TRBJ2-7, is EAEVAQSPRYKITEKSQAVAFWCDPISGHATLYWYRQILGQGPELLVQFQDESVVDDSQLPKDRFSAERLKGVDSTLKIQPAELGDSAMYLCASSLASGGREPYEQYFGPGTRLTVT.

This chain links TRBV20-1 with TRBJ2-7; 10 bases align to TRBD2. The CDR3 covers 14 residues. The V segment lost 3 bases and the J segment 3 bases; nucleotides outside the gene matches: 5. Looked up from germline, CDR1 is DFQATT and CDR2 is SNEGSKA (reference sequence). The CDR3 sequence: CSARFGLADYEQYF. CDR3 nucleotides: TGCAGTGCTAGGTTCGGACTAGCGGACTACGAGCAGTACTTC.

As concerns this clonotype: As the CDR3 is not closed by the conserved phenylalanine or tryptophan, this likely results from a read error. The CDR3 DNA follows: TGTGCCAGCAGCGCCCATGACACTGAAGCTTTCATT. This encodes CASSAHDTEAFI. The V call is TRBV7-9, the J call TRBJ1-1, with D hard to call. V shed 5 bases and J shed 3 bases, with 7 bases lying between them. Germline CDR1 SEHNR, CDR2 FQNEAQ (reference sequence). This CDR3 has 12 amino acids.

This clonotype was detected ten times or more. The gene calls are TRBV20-1 and TRBJ2-7, with 8 bases lining up with TRBD2. CDR3 length: 15 residues. Looked up from germline, CDR1 is DFQATT and CDR2 is SNEGSKA (reference sequence). The J segment lost 3 bases and the V segment lost 0 bases, leaving 7 bases of the junction unmatched. The CDR3 DNA follows: TGCAGTGCTAGAGATTGGCGGGAGGAATTCTACGAGCAGTACTTC. Amino acid sequence: CSARDWREEFYEQYF.

The genes are TRBV20-1 and TRBJ2-7; 11 nucleotides agree with TRBD1. CDR3 size: 13 residues. V lost 6 bases to trimming and J lost 4 bases; unmatched junction nucleotides: 5. Germline V gene sequence: CDR1 DFQATT, CDR2 SNEGSKA (reference sequence). The CDR3 region is CSAKGQGDYEQYF. The CDR3 bases are TGCAGTGCCAAGGGACAGGGGGATTACGAGCAGTACTTC.

The chain has TRBV7-8 and TRBJ2-1; D is tentatively TRBD1 or TRBD2 (5 bases each). The CDR3 length is 15 residues. CDR1 SGHVS and CDR2 FQNEAQ come from the germline V gene. Deletions cut 0 bases from V and 2 bases from J, with 8 bases between. The CDR3 loop reads CASSLAGTPYNEQFF. The CDR3, as DNA: TGTGCCAGCAGCTTAGCAGGGACCCCCTACAATGAGCAGTTCTTC.

This clonotype turned up a few times. The V and J genes are TRBV10-3 and TRBJ1-6; tentative D call: TRBD1 (6 bases). The CDR3 spans 14 residues. Looked up from germline, CDR1 is ENHRY and CDR2 is SYGVKD. Trimming stripped 6 bases from V and 5 bases from J, with 11 bases between. CDR3 sequence (DNA): TGTGCCATCAGCGGGACATACGATAATTCACCCCTCCACTTT. Protein sequence: CAISGTYDNSPLHF.

V and J are TRBV29-1 and TRBJ2-5; D is possibly TRBD1 (6 bases). The ends were cut back, 6 bases at V and 2 bases at J, with 16 bases in the middle. Germline CDR1 SQVTM, CDR2 ANQGSEA. The CDR3 has 14 amino acids. The CDR3 protein is CSVAQGKKQETQYF. CDR3 coding DNA: TGCAGCGTAGCTCAGGGGAAAAAACAAGAGACCCAGTACTTC.

The chain has TRBV2 and TRBJ1-2, with 9 bases fitting TRBD1. CDR1 is SNHLY, CDR2 FYNNEI, per germline. Trimming cost V 6 bases and J 8 bases; bases outside gene matches: 4. This CDR3 region has 12 residues. In DNA form, the CDR3 reads TGTGCCAGCAGCGGACAGGGGATCGGCTACACCTTC. Translation gives CASSGQGIGYTF. The full variable domain, its missing parts supplied by reference TRBV2 and TRBJ1-2, is EPEVTQTPSHQVTQMGQEVILRCVPISNHLYFYWYRQILGQKVEFLVSFYNNEISEKSEIFDDQFSVERPDGSNFTLKIRSTKLEDSAMYFCASSGQGIGYTFGSGTRLTVV.

A word on this clonotype: This is likely a read error, given that the CDR3 carries no conserved phenylalanine or tryptophan at its end. The chain recombines TRBV6-1 with TRBJ1-1; D ambiguous. Trimming took 6 bases from V and 1 from J, leaving 6 bases between them. Germline V gene sequence: CDR1 MNHNS, CDR2 SASEGT. This CDR3 is built from 12 residues. This chain's CDR3 is CASREKNTEAFL. The CDR3 DNA reads as TGTGCCAGCAGAGAGAAGAACACTGAAGCTTTCCTT.

The CDR3 spells CASSRRSGRAMNTEAFF. The CDR3 bases are TGTGCCAGCAGCCGCCGTTCGGGGCGCGCAATGAACACTGAAGCTTTCTTT. The chain carries TRBV7-8 and TRBJ1-1; D might be TRBD1 (5 bases). V was trimmed by 5 bases and J by 0 bases, leaving 19 bases between them. Germline CDR1 reads SGHVS; CDR2 reads FQNEAQ. This CDR3 is 17 amino acids long.

As concerns this clonotype: Lacking the conserved final phenylalanine or tryptophan, this CDR3 likely reflects a read error. The gene calls are TRBV12-3 or TRBV12-4 and TRBJ1-1, with no clear D. The CDR3 has 13 amino acids. Trimming stripped 2 bases from V and 3 bases from J, with 7 bases between. CDR3 in amino acids: CASSLMRDTEAFI. The CDR3 DNA reads TGTGCCAGCAGTTTAATGCGGGACACTGAAGCTTTCATT.

The V and J genes are TRBV2 and TRBJ2-7; 11 bases are a match to TRBD1. Looked up from germline, CDR1 is SNHLY and CDR2 is FYNNEI. After removal of 6 bases from V and 2 bases from J, the junction contained 12 bases not matched to a gene. The CDR3 length is 17 residues. The DNA of the CDR3 is TGTGCCAGCAGCCAGGGAATCCCGGGACAGGGGGCCTACGAGCAGTACTTC. Translating gives CASSQGIPGQGAYEQYF.

The chain links TRBV6-1 to TRBJ1-5, with D tentatively TRBD1 (6 bases). Germline V gene sequence: CDR1 MNHNS, CDR2 SASEGT. Trimming stripped 4 bases from V and 4 bases from J, with 20 bases between. The CDR3 loop spans 17 amino acids. The CDR3 DNA is TGTGCCAGCAGTGGAAGAGTTCGGACAGAAGGGAATCAGCCCCAGCATTTT. It is translated as CASSGRVRTEGNQPQHF.

Comment on this clonotype: A clone one base away is much larger, so this may be a read error. The chain joins TRBV9 to TRBJ2-3; possibly TRBD2 for D (6 bases). CDR1 SGDLS and CDR2 YYNGEE come from the germline V gene. This CDR3 comprises 15 residues. The V end lost 4 bases, the J end lost 4 bases, and 16 bases lay between the germline ends. The CDR3 DNA reads as TGTGCCAGCAGCTCATTTCGGGAGTATGCAGATACGCAGTATTTT. It translates to CASSSFREYADTQYF.

The rearrangement uses TRBV7-2 and TRBJ1-2; tentative D call: TRBD1 (6 bases). The V end lost 2 bases, the J end lost 7 bases, and 11 bases lay between the germline ends. Germline loops: CDR1 SGHTA, CDR2 FQGNSA. The CDR3 sequence is 13 residues long. CDR3 sequence reads: CASSLTQGVGYTF. The CDR3 nucleotides are TGTGCCAGCAGCTTAACACAGGGCGTTGGCTACACCTTC.